This T cell receptor (beta chain) was captured by sequencing in a study of HIV-infected patients and healthy controls. TCRdb used MiXCR to reprocess the 5' RACE reads, holding one entry per CDR3 protein. The table has about 67,000 distinct CDR3 sequences, 15% to 20% seen once. The CDR3 has 8 amino acids. CDR1 and CDR2 (germline): LNHDA, SQIVND (reference sequence). Trimming removed 10 bases from V and 7 bases from J, with 4 bases in between. This clonotype was found a few times. V usage is TRBV19 and J usage is TRBJ1-2; D ambiguous. The sequenced sample was CD4+ T cells from blood. The sequence came from a human donor in good health. The CDR3 DNA follows: TGTGCCAAACGTGGCTACACCTTC. Its protein product is CAKRGYTF.